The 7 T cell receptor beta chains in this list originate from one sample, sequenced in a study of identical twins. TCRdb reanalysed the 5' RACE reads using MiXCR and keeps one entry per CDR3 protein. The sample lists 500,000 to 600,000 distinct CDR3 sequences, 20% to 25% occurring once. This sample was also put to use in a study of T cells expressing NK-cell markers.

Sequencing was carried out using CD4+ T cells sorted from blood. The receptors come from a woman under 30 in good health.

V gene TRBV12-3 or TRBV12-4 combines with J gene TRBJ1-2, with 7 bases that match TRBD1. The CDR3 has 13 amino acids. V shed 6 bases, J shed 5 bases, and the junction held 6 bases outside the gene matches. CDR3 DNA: TGTGCCAGCAGGCCAGACAGGGAGTATGGCTACACCTTC. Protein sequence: CASRPDREYGYTF.

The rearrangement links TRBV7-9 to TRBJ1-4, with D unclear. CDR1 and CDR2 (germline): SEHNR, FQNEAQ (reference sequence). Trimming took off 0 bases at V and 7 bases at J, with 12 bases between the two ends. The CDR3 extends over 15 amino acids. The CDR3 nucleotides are TGTGCCAGCAGCTTAGCTGAAGGGTACGGTGAAAAACTGTTTTTT. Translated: CASSLAEGYGEKLFF.

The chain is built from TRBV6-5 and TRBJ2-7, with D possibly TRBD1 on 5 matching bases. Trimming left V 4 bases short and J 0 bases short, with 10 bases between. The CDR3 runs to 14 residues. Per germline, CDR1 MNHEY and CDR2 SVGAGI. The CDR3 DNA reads TGTGCCAGCAGTTGGGGCAGGAACTCCTACGAGCAGTACTTC. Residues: CASSWGRNSYEQYF.

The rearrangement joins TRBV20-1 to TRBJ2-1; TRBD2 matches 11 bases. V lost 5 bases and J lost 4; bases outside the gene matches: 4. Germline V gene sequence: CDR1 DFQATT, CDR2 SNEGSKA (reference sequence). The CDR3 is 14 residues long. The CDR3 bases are TGCAGTGCTTCGGGACTAGCGGAGTACAATGAGCAGTTCTTC. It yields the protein CSASGLAEYNEQFF.

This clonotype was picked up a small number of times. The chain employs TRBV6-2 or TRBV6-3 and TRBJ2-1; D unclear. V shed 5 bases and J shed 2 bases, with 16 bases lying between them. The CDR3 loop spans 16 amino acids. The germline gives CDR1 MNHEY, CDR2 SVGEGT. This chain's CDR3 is CASSGLGIGAYNEQFF. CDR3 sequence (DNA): TGTGCCAGCAGTGGATTAGGTATCGGTGCCTACAATGAGCAGTTCTTC.

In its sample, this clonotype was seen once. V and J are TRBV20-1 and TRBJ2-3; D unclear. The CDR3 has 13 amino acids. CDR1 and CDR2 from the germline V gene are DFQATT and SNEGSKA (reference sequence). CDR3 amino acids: CTTDLWGTDTQYF. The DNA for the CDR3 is TGCACCACCGACCTTTGGGGCACAGATACGCAGTATTTT.

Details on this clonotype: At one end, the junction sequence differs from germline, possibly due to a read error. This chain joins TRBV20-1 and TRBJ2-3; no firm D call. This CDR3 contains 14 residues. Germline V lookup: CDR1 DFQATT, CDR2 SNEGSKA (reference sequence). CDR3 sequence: CSASKWAITNTQYF. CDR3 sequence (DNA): TGCAGTGCTAGCAAGTGGGCAATCACAAATACGCAGTATTTT.